This T cell receptor beta chain was found in a study of human T cells and chemical hapten exposure. As for time point: pre-sensitization, week 0. Treatment indicated: therapeutic diphenylcyclopropenone sensitization with weekly scalp DPC. Donors were 18 to 70-year-old alopecia patients suitable for DPC. The CDR3 covers 14 residues. The V end was cut by 10 bases, the J end by 0 bases, with 13 bases between. From germline, CDR1 is SNHLY and CDR2 FYNNEI. TCRdb processed the RACE reads anew with MiXCR; each CDR3 protein has one entry. The data show a few hundred thousand distinct CDR3 sequences, more than 6.5% seen once.

The sample was whole blood, taken in connection with sensitization to the hapten diphenylcyclopropenone (DPC). The receptor comes from a woman aged 40 to 50 with alopecia areata. Some clones in this sample may be carry-over from other donors' samples. The V and J genes are TRBV2 and TRBJ1-5; possible D gene TRBD1, 5 bases. The CDR3 sequence is CATQGSDSNQPQHF. Here the CDR3 DNA reads TGTGCCACCCAGGGCTCGGATAGCAATCAGCCCCAGCATTTT. The complete variable domain, with remaining parts taken from reference TRBV2 and TRBJ1-5, reads EPEVTQTPSHQVTQMGQEVILRCVPISNHLYFYWYRQILGQKVEFLVSFYNNEISEKSEIFDDQFSVERPDGSNFTLKIRSTKLEDSAMYFCATQGSDSNQPQHFGDGTRLSIL.